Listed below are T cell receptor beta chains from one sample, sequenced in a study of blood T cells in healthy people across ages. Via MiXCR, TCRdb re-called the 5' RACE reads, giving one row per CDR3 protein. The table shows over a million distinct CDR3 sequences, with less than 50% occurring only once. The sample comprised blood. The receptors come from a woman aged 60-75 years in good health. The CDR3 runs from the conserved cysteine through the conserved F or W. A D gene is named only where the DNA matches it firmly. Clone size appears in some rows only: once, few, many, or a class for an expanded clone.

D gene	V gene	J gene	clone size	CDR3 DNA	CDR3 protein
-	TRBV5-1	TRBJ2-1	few	TGCGCCAGCAGCCCAGACTGGGTTGGCAATGAGCAGTTCTTC	CASSPDWVGNEQFF
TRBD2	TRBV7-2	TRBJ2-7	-	TGTGCCAGCAGCCTCCAAAGCGGGACGATCTCCTACGAGCAGTACTTC	CASSLQSGTISYEQYF
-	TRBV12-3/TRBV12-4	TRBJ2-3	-	TGTGCCAGCAGTTGGCATAACACAGATACGCAGTATTTT	CASSWHNTDTQYF
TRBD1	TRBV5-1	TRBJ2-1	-	TGCGCCAGCACCCCGGACAGGTACAATGAGCAGTTCTTC	CASTPDRYNEQFF
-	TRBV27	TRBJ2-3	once	TGTGCCAGCAGTTGGGGGAACACAGATACGCAGTATTTT	CASSWGNTDTQYF
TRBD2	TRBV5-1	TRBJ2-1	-	TGCGCCAGCAGCGCCGGACTAGCGGGAGGGAGCTCCTACAATGAGCAGTTCTTC	CASSAGLAGGSSYNEQFF
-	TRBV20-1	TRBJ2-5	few	TGCAGTGCTAGTCCAGGGTTGGAGACCCAGTACTTC	CSASPGLETQYF
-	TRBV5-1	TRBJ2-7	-	TGCGCCAGCAGCTTGGCCTTGGACAGCCACGAGCAGTACTTC	CASSLALDSHEQYF
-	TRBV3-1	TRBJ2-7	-	TGTGCCAGCAGCCAACGACTAGACCGAACCTACGAGCAGTACTTC	CASSQRLDRTYEQYF
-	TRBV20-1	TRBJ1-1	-	TGCAGTGCTAGGATGCCAGCCGAAGCTTTCTTT	CSARMPAEAFF
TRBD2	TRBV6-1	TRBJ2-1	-	TGTGCCAGCAGTGAAGCATGGGGGGGACGAGGCAATGAGCAGTTCTTC	CASSEAWGGRGNEQFF
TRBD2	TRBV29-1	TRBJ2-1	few	TGCAGCGTTGAGTATGGCGGGAGTAGGAATGAGCAGTTCTTC	CSVEYGGSRNEQFF
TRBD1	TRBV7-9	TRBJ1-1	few	TGTGCCAGCAGCTTAGACGGACAGAGGGGGCGTGGCACTGAAGCTTTCTTT	CASSLDGQRGRGTEAFF
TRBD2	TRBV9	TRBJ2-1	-	TGTGCCAGCAGCGTAGGGGGAGGGCCTTTCGATGAGCGGTTCTTC	CASSVGGGPFDERFF
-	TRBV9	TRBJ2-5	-	TGTGCCAGCAGCGTAGACTCTGGTATAGAGACCCAGTACTTC	CASSVDSGIETQYF
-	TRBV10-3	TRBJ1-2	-	TGTGCCATCAGTGAGTCGACAGGACCGGGAGGCTACACCTTC	CAISESTGPGGYTF
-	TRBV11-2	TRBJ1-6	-	TGTGCCAGCAGCTTAGTGATGGGCTATAATTCACCCCTCCACTTT	CASSLVMGYNSPLHF
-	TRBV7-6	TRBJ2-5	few	TGTGCCAGCAGCCCCGGGCTGTCGGGGGAGCAGTACTTC	CASSPGLSGEQYF
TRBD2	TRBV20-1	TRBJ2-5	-	TGCAGTGCTAGCGGGACCGGGACTAGCGGCTTCGGGGAGCAGTACTTC	CSASGTGTSGFGEQYF
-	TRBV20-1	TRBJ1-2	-	TGCAGTGCTAGCAGCCCGGGACACCCTTATCTCTATGGCTACACCTTC	CSASSPGHPYLYGYTF
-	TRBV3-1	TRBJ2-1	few	TGTGCCAGCAGCCTCAGGGGCCACAGCTCCTACAATGAGCAGTTCTTC	CASSLRGHSSYNEQFF
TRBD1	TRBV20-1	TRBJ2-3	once	TGCAGTGCTAGCCGACAGGGCGCAGATACGCAGTATTTT	CSASRQGADTQYF
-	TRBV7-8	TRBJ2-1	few	TGTGCCAGCAGCTCCCCGGGAGACGCCGGGAATGAGCAGTTCTTC	CASSSPGDAGNEQFF
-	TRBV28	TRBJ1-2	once	TGTGCCAGCAGTAAGCGGGGGCCACGATACGGCTACACCTTC	CASSKRGPRYGYTF
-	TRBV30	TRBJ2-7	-	TGTGCCTGGAGTATTACCGGGACAAATCCCTACGAGCAGTACTTC	CAWSITGTNPYEQYF
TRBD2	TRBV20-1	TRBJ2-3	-	TGCAGTGCCCAAGGTTCGCGGGAGGGGTACACAGATACGCAGTATTTT	CSAQGSREGYTDTQYF
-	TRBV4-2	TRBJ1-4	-	TGTGCCAGCAGCCAGACAGGTCCTGCAACTAATGAAAAACTGTTTTTT	CASSQTGPATNEKLFF
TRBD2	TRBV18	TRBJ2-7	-	TGTGCCAGCTCACGCGACCCCGTGACTAGCTCCTACAATGAGCAGTACTTC	CASSRDPVTSSYNEQYF
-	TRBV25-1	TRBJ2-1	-	TGTGCCAGCAGTGGTGCGGGACCACCCCTTCGGCCCAATGAGCAGTTCTTC	CASSGAGPPLRPNEQFF
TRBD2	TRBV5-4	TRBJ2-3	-	TGTGCGAGCAGCTTACGTCAAGTAGCGGGCCCCACAGATACGCAGTATTTT	CASSLRQVAGPTDTQYF
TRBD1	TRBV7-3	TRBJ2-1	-	TGTGCCAGCAGCTTATTGGGGACAGGGGTCCATGAGCAGTTCTTC	CASSLLGTGVHEQFF
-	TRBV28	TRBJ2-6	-	TGTGCCAGCAGCGTCCGGGTCGGTGGGGCCAACGTCCTGACTTTC	CASSVRVGGANVLTF
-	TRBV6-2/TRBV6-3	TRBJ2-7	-	TGTGCCAGCAGACAACTAGGCAATACCTACGAGCAGTACTTC	CASRQLGNTYEQYF
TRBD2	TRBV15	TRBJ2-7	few	TGTGCCACCAGCAGAGATGGGACTACGAACTACGAGCAGTACTTC	CATSRDGTTNYEQYF
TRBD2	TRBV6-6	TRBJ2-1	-	TGTGCCAGCAGTTTGACTAGCGGGGCTTCGGGCAATGAGCAGTTCTTC	CASSLTSGASGNEQFF
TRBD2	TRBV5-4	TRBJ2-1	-	TGTGCCAGCAGGAGCGGGAGCGGGTCCTACAATGAGCAGTTCTTC	CASRSGSGSYNEQFF
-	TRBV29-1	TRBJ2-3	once	TGCAGCGTTGCCGGGCCCGGGGATACGCAGTATTTT	CSVAGPGDTQYF
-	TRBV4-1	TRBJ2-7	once	TGCGCCAGCAGCCAAGGCGAGGCCGAGCAGTACTTC	CASSQGEAEQYF
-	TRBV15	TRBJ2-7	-	TGTGCCACCAGCAGAGTGGTCGGGAGTAACTACGAGCAGTACTTC	CATSRVVGSNYEQYF
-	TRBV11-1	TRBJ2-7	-	TGTGCCAGCAGTCCCGATGGGGGCTACGAGCAGTACTTC	CASSPDGGYEQYF
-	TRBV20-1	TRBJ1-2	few	TGCAGTGCTAGAGAGGGGGCCGGGAACTATGGCTACACCTTC	CSAREGAGNYGYTF
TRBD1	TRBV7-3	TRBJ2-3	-	TGTGCCAGCAGCTTAAATCACGGTTTAACAGGGGGCGGCGGAGATACGCAGTATTTT	CASSLNHGLTGGGGDTQYF
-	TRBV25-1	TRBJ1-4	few	TGTGCCAGCAGCCGGGACGGCAATGAAAAACTGTTTTTT	CASSRDGNEKLFF
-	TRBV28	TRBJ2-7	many	TGTGCCAGCAGTTTAAGGTGGGGGCTGGGGGAGCAGTACTTC	CASSLRWGLGEQYF
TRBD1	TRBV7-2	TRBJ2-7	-	TGTGCCAGCAGTTACAGGGGTTTGAAGAACGAGCAGTACTTC	CASSYRGLKNEQYF
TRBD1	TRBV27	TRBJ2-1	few	TGTGCCAGCAGCCGATTGACAGGGGGTTTAGGCGGAAACAATGAGCAGTTCTTC	CASSRLTGGLGGNNEQFF
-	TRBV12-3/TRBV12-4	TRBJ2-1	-	TGTGCCACCGGGACAAACCCGGTGGGCTATGAGCAGTTCTTC	CATGTNPVGYEQFF
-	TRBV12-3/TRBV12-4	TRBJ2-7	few	TGTGCCAGCAGTTTTAGCTTCGAGCAGTACTTC	CASSFSFEQYF
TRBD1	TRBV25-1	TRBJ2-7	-	TGTGCCAGCAGTGCTCGACAGGGGGCCGACGAGCAGTACTTC	CASSARQGADEQYF
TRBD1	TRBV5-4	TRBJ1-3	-	TGTGCCAGCATGGACAGGGGGCGCGGATCTGGAAACACCATATATTTT	CASMDRGRGSGNTIYF
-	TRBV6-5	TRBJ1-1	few	TGTGCCAGCAGTTATAGGGGGGGAGGCACTGAAGCTTTCTTT	CASSYRGGGTEAFF
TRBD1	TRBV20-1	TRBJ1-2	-	TGCAGTGCTAGAGATAGGGACAGGGGAGACTATGGCTACACCTTC	CSARDRDRGDYGYTF
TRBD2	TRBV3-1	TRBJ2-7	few	TGTGCCAGCAGCCAAGAATTCTCGAGCGGGGTCCTCTCTAGAGAGCAGTACTTC	CASSQEFSSGVLSREQYF
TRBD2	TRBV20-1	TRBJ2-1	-	TGCAGTGCTAGAATTAGCGGGAGGGCCGGAGGTAATGAGCAGTTCTTC	CSARISGRAGGNEQFF
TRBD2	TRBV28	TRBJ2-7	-	TGTGCCAGCAGCCCCAACCTAGCGGGTGGGGCCTACGAGCAGTACTTC	CASSPNLAGGAYEQYF
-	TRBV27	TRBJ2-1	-	TGTGCCAGCAGTTTAGGTCGAGCTGTACCCTACAATGAGCAGTTCTTC	CASSLGRAVPYNEQFF
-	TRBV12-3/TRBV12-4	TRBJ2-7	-	TGTGCCGGCAGTTTAGAGGACGAGCAGTACTTC	CAGSLEDEQYF
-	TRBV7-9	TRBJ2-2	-	TGTGCCAGCAGCCCGAGGACTTTGAACACCGGGGAGCTGTTTTTT	CASSPRTLNTGELFF
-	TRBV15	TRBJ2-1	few	TGTGCCACCAGCAGACGTCGGGAAAGCGGTGAGCAGTTCTTC	CATSRRRESGEQFF
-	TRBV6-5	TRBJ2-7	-	TGTGCCAGCAGTTGGGGTCCCGACGAGCAGTACTTC	CASSWGPDEQYF